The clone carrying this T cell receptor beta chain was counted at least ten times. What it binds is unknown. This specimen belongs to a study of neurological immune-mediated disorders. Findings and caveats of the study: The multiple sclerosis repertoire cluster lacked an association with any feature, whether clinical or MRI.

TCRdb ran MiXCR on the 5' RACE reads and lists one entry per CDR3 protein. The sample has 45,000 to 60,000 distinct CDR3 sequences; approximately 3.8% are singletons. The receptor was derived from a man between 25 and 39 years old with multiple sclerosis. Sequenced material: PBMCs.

Here the CDR3 reads CASSRSGGAIDTQYF. In nucleotides, the CDR3 is TGTGCCAGCAGTAGGAGCGGGGGGGCCATAGATACGCAGTATTTT. V is TRBV9 and J is TRBJ2-3; 10 nucleotides agree with TRBD2. The CDR3 runs to 15 residues. Germline trimming cut 5 bases from V and 5 bases from J; bases unmatched to any gene: 8. CDR1 is SGDLS, CDR2 YYNGEE, per germline. The variable domain in full, completed from reference TRBV9 and TRBJ2-3, reads DSGVTQTPKHLITATGQRVTLRCSPRSGDLSVYWYQQSLDQGLQFLIQYYNGEERAKGNILERFSAQQFPDLHSELNLSSLELGDSALYFCASSRSGGAIDTQYFGPGTRLTVL.